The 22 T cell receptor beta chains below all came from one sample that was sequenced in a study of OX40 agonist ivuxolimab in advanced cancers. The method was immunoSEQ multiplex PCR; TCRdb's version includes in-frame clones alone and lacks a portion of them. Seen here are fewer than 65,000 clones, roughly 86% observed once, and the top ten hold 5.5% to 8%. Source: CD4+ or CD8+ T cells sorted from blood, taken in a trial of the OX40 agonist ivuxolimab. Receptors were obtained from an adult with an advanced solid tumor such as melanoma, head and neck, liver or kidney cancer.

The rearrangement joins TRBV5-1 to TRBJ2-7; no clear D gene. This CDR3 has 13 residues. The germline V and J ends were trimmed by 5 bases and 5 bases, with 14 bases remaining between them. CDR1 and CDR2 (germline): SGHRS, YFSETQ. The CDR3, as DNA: TGCGCCAGCAGGGGAAAGCCCTACGACGAGCAGTACTTC. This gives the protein CASRGKPYDEQYF.

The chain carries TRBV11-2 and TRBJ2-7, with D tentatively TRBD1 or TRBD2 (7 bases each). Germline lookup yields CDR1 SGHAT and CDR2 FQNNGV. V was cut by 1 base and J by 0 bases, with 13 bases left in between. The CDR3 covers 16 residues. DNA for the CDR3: TGTGCCAGCAGCTTAGGTCAGGGGGGGAGCTCCTACGAGCAGTACTTC. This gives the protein CASSLGQGGSSYEQYF.

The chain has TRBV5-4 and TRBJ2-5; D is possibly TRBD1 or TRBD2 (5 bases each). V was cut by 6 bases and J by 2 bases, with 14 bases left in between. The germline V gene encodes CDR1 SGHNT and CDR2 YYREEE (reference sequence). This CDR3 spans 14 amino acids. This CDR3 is CASNNKWGQETQYF. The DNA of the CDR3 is TGTGCCAGCAACAATAAGTGGGGGCAAGAGACCCAGTACTTC.

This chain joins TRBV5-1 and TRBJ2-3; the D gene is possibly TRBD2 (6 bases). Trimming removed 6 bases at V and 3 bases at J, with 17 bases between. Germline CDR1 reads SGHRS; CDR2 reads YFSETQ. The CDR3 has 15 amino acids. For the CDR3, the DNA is TGCGCCAGCACCCCGGCGGGAAGGGGAACAGATACGCAGTATTTT. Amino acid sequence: CASTPAGRGTDTQYF.

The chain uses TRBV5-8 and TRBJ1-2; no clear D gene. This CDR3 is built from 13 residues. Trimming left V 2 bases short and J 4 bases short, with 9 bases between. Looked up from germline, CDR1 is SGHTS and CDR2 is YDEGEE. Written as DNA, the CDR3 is TGTGCCAGCAGCTTAGCGGGAATCTATGGCTACACCTTC. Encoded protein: CASSLAGIYGYTF.

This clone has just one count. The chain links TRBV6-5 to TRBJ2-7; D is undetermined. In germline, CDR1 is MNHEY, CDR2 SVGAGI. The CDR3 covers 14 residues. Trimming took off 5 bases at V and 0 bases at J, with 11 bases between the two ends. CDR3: CASSLWEGSYEQYF. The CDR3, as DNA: TGTGCCAGCAGTCTATGGGAAGGCTCCTACGAGCAGTACTTC.

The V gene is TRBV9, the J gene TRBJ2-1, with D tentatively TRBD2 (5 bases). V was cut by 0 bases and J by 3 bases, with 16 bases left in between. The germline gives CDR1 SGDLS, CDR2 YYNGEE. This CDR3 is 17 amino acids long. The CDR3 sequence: CASSVELERTLYNEQFF. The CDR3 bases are TGTGCCAGCAGCGTAGAGTTGGAGCGGACCCTCTACAATGAGCAGTTCTTC. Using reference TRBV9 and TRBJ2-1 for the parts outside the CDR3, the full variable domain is DSGVTQTPKHLITATGQRVTLRCSPRSGDLSVYWYQQSLDQGLQFLIQYYNGEERAKGNILERFSAQQFPDLHSELNLSSLELGDSALYFCASSVELERTLYNEQFFGPGTRLTVL.

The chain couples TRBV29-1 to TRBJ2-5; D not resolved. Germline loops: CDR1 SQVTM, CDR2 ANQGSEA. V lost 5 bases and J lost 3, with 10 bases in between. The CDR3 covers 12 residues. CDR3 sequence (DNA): TGCAGCGTTATAGACCCTAAAGAGACCCAGTACTTC. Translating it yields CSVIDPKETQYF.

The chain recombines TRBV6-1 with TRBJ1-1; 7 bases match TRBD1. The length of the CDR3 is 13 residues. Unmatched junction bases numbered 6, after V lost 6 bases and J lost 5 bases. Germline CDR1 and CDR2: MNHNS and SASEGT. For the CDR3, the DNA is TGTGCCAGCAGACCCACAGGGGTGACTGAAGCTTTCTTT. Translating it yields CASRPTGVTEAFF.

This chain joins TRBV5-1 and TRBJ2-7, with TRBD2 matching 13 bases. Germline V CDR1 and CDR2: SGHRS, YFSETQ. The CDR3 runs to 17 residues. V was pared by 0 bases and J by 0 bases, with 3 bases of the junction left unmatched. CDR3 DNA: TGCGCCAGCAGCTTGGAGGGACTAGCGGGAAACTCCTACGAGCAGTACTTC. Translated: CASSLEGLAGNSYEQYF. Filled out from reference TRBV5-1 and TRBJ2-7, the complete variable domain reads KAGVTQTPRYLIKTRGQQVTLSCSPISGHRSVSWYQQTPGQGLQFLFEYFSETQRNKGNFPGRFSGRQFSNSRSEMNVSTLELGDSALYLCASSLEGLAGNSYEQYFGPGTRLTVT.

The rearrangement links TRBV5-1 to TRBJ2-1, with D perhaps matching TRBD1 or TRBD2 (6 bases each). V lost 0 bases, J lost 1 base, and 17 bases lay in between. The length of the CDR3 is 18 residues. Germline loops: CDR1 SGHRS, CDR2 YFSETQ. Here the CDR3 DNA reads TGCGCCAGCAGCTTGGACATTGGGGGGCTCGGTTCCTACAATGAGCAGTTCTTC. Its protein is CASSLDIGGLGSYNEQFF.

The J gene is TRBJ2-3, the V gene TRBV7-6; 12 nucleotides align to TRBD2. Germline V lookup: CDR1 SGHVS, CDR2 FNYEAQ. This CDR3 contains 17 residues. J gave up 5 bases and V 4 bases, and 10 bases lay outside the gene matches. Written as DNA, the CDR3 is TGTGCCAGCAGCTCCTCGACTAGCGGGAGAAAGTTAGATACGCAGTATTTT. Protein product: CASSSSTSGRKLDTQYF.

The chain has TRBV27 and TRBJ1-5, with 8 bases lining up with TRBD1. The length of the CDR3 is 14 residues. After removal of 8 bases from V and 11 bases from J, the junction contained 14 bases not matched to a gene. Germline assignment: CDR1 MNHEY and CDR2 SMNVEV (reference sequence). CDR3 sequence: CASGTIQGGRAQHF. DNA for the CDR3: TGTGCCAGCGGTACGATACAGGGGGGGAGAGCCCAGCATTTT.

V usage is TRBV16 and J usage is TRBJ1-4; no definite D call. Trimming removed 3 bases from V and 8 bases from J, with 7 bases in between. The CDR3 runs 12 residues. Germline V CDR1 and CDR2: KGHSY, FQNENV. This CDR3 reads CASSHAREKLFF. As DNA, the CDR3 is TGTGCCAGCAGCCATGCTAGAGAAAAACTGTTTTTT. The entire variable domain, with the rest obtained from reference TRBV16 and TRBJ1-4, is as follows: GEEVAQTPKHLVRGEGQKAKLYCAPIKGHSYVFWYQQVLKNEFKFLISFQNENVFDETGMPKERFSAKCLPNSPCSLEIQATKLEDSAVYFCASSHAREKLFFGSGTQLSVL.

The CDR3 DNA is TGTGCAAGCGGGATGAACACTGAAGCTTTCTTT. Its translation: CASGMNTEAFF. The chain is built from TRBV11-2 and TRBJ1-1; no reliable D call. This CDR3 region has 11 residues. Germline V CDR1 and CDR2: SGHAT, FQNNGV.

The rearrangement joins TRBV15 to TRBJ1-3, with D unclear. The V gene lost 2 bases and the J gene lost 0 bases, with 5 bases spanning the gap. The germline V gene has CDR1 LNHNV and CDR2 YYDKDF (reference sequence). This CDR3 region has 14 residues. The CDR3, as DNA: TGTGCCACCAGCAGACAGTCCTCTGGAAACACCATATATTTT. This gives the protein CATSRQSSGNTIYF.

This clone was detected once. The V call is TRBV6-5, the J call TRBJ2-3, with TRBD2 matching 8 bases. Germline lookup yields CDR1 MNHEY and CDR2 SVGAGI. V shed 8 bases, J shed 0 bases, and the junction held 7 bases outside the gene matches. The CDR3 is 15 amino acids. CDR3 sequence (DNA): TGTGCCAGCCTCAGGACTAGCACTAGCACAGATACGCAGTATTTT. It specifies CASLRTSTSTDTQYF.

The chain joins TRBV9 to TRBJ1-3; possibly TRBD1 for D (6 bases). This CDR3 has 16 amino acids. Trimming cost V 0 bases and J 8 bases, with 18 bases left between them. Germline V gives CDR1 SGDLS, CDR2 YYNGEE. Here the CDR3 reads CASSVATGRGLDTIYF. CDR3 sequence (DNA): TGTGCCAGCAGCGTAGCAACAGGGCGCGGACTTGACACCATATATTTT.

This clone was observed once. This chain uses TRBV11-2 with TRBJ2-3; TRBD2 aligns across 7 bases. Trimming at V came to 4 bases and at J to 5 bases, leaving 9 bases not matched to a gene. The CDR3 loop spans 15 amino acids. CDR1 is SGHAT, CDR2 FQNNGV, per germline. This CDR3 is CASSSGRNPQDTQYF. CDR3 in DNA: TGTGCCAGCAGCTCCGGGAGGAACCCCCAAGATACGCAGTATTTT.

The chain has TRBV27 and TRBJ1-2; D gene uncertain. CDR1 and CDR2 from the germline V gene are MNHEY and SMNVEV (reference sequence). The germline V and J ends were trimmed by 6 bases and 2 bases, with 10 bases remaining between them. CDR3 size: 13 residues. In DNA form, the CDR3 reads TGTGCCAGCAGGACCTCGGGAAACTATGGCTACACCTTC. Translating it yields CASRTSGNYGYTF.

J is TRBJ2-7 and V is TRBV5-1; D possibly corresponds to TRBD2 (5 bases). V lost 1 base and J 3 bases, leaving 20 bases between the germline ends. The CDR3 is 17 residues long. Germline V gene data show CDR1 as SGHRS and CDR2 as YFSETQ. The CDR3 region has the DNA TGCGCCAGCAGCTTGAGAATATCGGCTGGACTGTTCTACGAGCAGTACTTC. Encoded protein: CASSLRISAGLFYEQYF.

The CDR3 sequence is CASSSGQGIEQYF. The CDR3 DNA reads TGCGCCAGCAGCTCCGGACAGGGGATCGAGCAGTACTTC. V and J are TRBV5-1 and TRBJ2-7; TRBD1 matches at 9 bases. This CDR3 has 13 residues. Germline assignment: CDR1 SGHRS and CDR2 YFSETQ. V shed 3 bases, J shed 6 bases, and the junction held 4 bases outside the gene matches.